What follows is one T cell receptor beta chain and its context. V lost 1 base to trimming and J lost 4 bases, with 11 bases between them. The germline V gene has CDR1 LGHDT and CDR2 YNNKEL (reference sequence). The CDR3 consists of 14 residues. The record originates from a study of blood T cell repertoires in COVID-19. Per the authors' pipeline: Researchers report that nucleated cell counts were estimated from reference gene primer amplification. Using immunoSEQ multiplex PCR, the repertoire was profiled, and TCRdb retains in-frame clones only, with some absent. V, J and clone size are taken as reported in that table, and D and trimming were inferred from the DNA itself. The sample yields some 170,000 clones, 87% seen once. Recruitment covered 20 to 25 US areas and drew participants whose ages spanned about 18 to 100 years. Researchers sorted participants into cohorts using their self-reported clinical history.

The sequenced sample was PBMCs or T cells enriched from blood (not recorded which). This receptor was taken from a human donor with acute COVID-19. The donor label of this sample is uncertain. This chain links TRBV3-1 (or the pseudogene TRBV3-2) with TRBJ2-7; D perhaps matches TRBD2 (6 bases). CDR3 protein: CASSQVWGEYEQYF. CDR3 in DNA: TGTGCCAGCAGCCAAGTGTGGGGGGAGTACGAGCAGTACTTC.